This TCR beta chain was sequenced during a study of regulatory T cells in long-lasting Graves disease. Study-level results: Persistent Graves' disease cases displayed lower TCR diversity than newly diagnosed ones. Persistent disease was associated with favored TRBV28 usage and with favored use of TRBJ1-2 and TRBJ2-5.

The TCR beta library used iRepertoire HTBI primers with Arm-PCR amplification of CDR3. How the authors handled the data: From all samples, identification returned approximately 13 TRBJ and under 75 TRBV segments. MiXCR, applied by TCRdb to the multiplex PCR reads, yields one record per CDR3 protein. These V and J calls are TCRdb output, not the study's own analysis. The sample yields 500,000 to 700,000 distinct CDR3 sequences, 25% to 35% seen once. The germline CDR1 and CDR2 sequences are LGHDT and YNNKEL (reference sequence). The CDR3 is 15 residues long. With V trimmed by 4 bases and J by 4 bases, 4 bases remained unmatched. Described time point: persistent/refractory GD, antithyroid drugs over 5 years with positive TRAb. Preparation of the TCR library used RNA extracted from PBMCs. In its sample, this clonotype was seen a few times. Its target is not known.

The chain uses TRBV3-1 and TRBJ1-2; 12 bases are shared with TRBD1. The sequence derives from a female donor with Graves disease. The specimen comprised peripheral blood mononuclear cells (PBMCs), sampled when the disease was refractory, from a patient treated with antithyroid drugs. DNA for the CDR3: TGTGCCAGCAGCCCGGGACAGGGGGCGTCCTATGGCTACACCTTC. This encodes CASSPGQGASYGYTF.